These 2 T cell receptor beta chains originate from one sample sequenced in a study of CD8 T cells in Susac syndrome. RNA was extracted with the RNeasy kit, and a quantity of roughly 0.5 to 1 ug was reverse transcribed using random hexamers. A single record per CDR3 protein comes from TCRdb applying MiXCR to the immunoSEQ multiplex PCR reads. The data contain hundreds of thousands of distinct CDR3 sequences, 85% of them singletons. The sequenced sample was CD8+ T cells from PBMCs. These receptors originate from a human donor with multiple sclerosis.

This chain links TRBV28 with TRBJ1-1, with D hard to call. There are 14 residues in the CDR3. Deletions cut 8 bases from V and 7 bases from J, with 20 bases between. The germline CDR1 and CDR2 sequences are MDHEN and SYDVKM. CDR3 sequence reads: CASRLNRRLGEAFF. CDR3 in DNA: TGTGCCAGCCGATTGAACCGAAGGTTGGGTGAAGCTTTCTTT.

The chain joins TRBV9 to TRBJ1-1; D is possibly TRBD1 (5 bases). Between the trimmed V and J ends, which lost 2 bases and 7 bases, there was a span of 12 bases. The CDR3 sequence is 13 residues long. Germline V gene data show CDR1 as SGDLS and CDR2 as YYNGEE. The CDR3: CASSVSGDLEAFF. CDR3 bases: TGTGCCAGCAGCGTCTCGGGGGACCTTGAAGCTTTCTTT.